The entry below gives a single T cell receptor beta chain sequence along with its context. This specimen belongs to a study of cytomegalovirus exposure and HLA in healthy donors. The PCR had 60 Vbeta and 13 Jbeta primers. Assay used: immunoSEQ multiplex PCR; TCRdb lists only in-frame clones, some missing. The sample includes 55,000 to 80,000 clones, 60% to 80% of them seen just once. After removal of 5 bases from V and 0 bases from J, the junction contained 5 bases not matched to a gene. In germline, CDR1 is SNHLY, CDR2 FYNNEI. This CDR3 comprises 16 residues. The sequence derives from a woman aged 40 to 55 in good health and CMV-seropositive. The sample comprised PBMCs. This chain connects TRBV2 to TRBJ1-3, with TRBD1 matching 9 bases. CDR3 DNA: TGTGCCAGCAGTCGGGACAGGGCTAACTCTGGAAACACCATATATTTT. Protein sequence: CASSRDRANSGNTIYF.